This T cell receptor beta chain is from a study of shared clonotypes between healthy human individuals. Looked up from germline, CDR1 is MNHEY and CDR2 is SMNVEV (reference sequence). Trimming left V 5 bases short and J 6 bases short, with 17 bases between. The CDR3 consists of 14 residues. The method was immunoSEQ multiplex PCR; TCRdb's version includes in-frame clones alone and lacks a portion of them. Seen here are approximately 810,000 clones, 90% to 95% observed once, and the top ten hold 24%. Terminally differentiated effector memory CD45RA+ cells were excluded by CCR7 positive selection of CD45RO-negative cells.

This receptor was taken from a man younger than 40 in good health. The V gene is TRBV27, the J gene TRBJ2-7; possibly TRBD2 for D (7 bases). Material: naive CD8+ T cells sorted from blood. CDR3 in DNA: TGTGCCAGCAGTCAGACGGGGGGCGGCGGCGAGCAGTACTTC. It yields the protein CASSQTGGGGEQYF.